The 23 T cell receptor beta chains below were found in one sample sequenced in a study of OX40 agonist ivuxolimab in advanced cancers. Assay used: immunoSEQ multiplex PCR; TCRdb lists only in-frame clones, some missing. The sample holds about 49,000 clones, almost 80% seen once. Material: CD4+ or CD8+ T cells sorted from blood, obtained in a trial of the OX40 agonist ivuxolimab. The source of these receptors is an adult with an advanced solid tumor such as melanoma, head and neck, liver or kidney cancer.

This clone was counted a few times. J is TRBJ2-2 and V is TRBV29-1; 7 bases align to TRBD2. The germline gives CDR1 SQVTM, CDR2 ANQGSEA. The CDR3 runs to 14 residues. V shed 5 bases and J 1 base; nucleotides not matched to a gene: 4. CDR3: CSVRGVVNTGELFF. For the CDR3, the DNA is TGCAGCGTTCGGGGGGTGGTGAACACCGGGGAGCTGTTTTTT.

The chain joins TRBV5-4 to TRBJ2-7; 14 bases map to TRBD2. The CDR3 is 20 amino acids. Unmatched junction bases numbered 15, after V lost 4 bases and J lost 0 bases. Looked up from germline, CDR1 is SGHNT and CDR2 is YYREEE (reference sequence). Written as DNA, the CDR3 is TGTGCCAGCAGCCCACCCGGCGGACTAGCGGGAGGCCCTAGCTCCTACGAGCAGTACTTC. It yields the protein CASSPPGGLAGGPSSYEQYF.

The CDR3 spells CASSPRARGGNEQFF. CDR3 coding DNA: TGTGCCAGTAGTCCCCGGGCTAGAGGAGGCAATGAGCAGTTCTTC. The chain combines TRBV19 with TRBJ2-1; TRBD2 is a possible D gene (5 bases). The CDR3 is made up of 15 amino acids. CDR1 and CDR2 (germline): LNHDA, SQIVND (reference sequence). Deletions cut 5 bases from V and 6 bases from J, with 17 bases between. Full variable domain (missing parts from reference TRBV19 and TRBJ2-1): DGGITQSPKYLFRKEGQNVTLSCEQNLNHDAMYWYRQDPGQGLRLIYYSQIVNDFQKGDIAEGYSVSREKKESFPLTVTSAQKNPTAFYLCASSPRARGGNEQFFGPGTRLTVL.

The rearrangement uses TRBV9 and TRBJ2-3; 10 bases line up with TRBD2. CDR1 is SGDLS and CDR2 is YYNGEE in the germline V gene. The J segment lost 3 bases and the V segment lost 2 bases, leaving 3 bases of the junction unmatched. CDR3 length: 15 amino acids. The CDR3 is CASSVPAGGTDTQYF. CDR3 bases: TGTGCCAGCAGCGTCCCAGCGGGAGGGACAGATACGCAGTATTTT.

J is TRBJ1-6 and V is TRBV30; 8 bases are a match to TRBD1. Germline V gene data show CDR1 as GTSNPN and CDR2 as SVGIG (reference sequence). The CDR3 sequence is 16 residues long. The junction had 6 bases not matched to a gene; V was cut back by 3 bases and J by 2 bases. The CDR3 is CAWSLQGDPYNSPLHF. The DNA of the CDR3 is TGTGCCTGGAGCTTACAGGGGGACCCCTATAATTCACCCCTCCACTTT.

Note on this clone: At the DNA level, this CDR3 is encoded by other sequences in the same sample as well. The chain links TRBV30 to TRBJ2-2; D might be TRBD1 (6 bases). V was clipped by 3 bases and J by 7 bases, with 12 bases between them. Germline CDR1 GTSNPN, CDR2 SVGIG (reference sequence). There are 13 residues in the CDR3. The CDR3 DNA sequence: TGTGCCTGGAGGGTGGGGGCGGGCGGGGAGCTGTTTTTT. Amino acids: CAWRVGAGGELFF.

The genes are TRBV5-4 and TRBJ2-4; 11 nucleotides agree with TRBD2. Per germline, CDR1 SGHNT and CDR2 YYREEE (reference sequence). This CDR3 has 15 residues. The trim removed 5 bases at V and 1 base at J, leaving 2 bases unmatched. The CDR3 nucleotides read TGTGCCAGCAGTAGCGGGAGGGAGGCCAAAAACATTCAGTACTTC. It codes for CASSSGREAKNIQYF.

The V and J genes are TRBV5-4 and TRBJ1-3; TRBD1 is a possible D gene (6 bases). Trimming shortened V by 5 bases and J by 7 bases, and 13 bases separated the two germline ends. CDR1 SGHNT and CDR2 YYREEE come from the germline V gene (reference sequence). CDR3 size: 13 residues. The CDR3 here is CASRPEGGNTIYF. Written as DNA, the CDR3 is TGTGCCAGCAGACCGGAGGGGGGGAACACCATATATTTT.

This clone was detected only once. J is TRBJ2-1 and V is TRBV30, with D unresolved. From germline, CDR1 is GTSNPN and CDR2 SVGIG (reference sequence). V was clipped by 5 bases and J by 4 bases, with 6 bases between them. The CDR3 runs to 11 residues. The CDR3 sequence: CAWALYNEQFF. The CDR3 nucleotides are TGTGCCTGGGCACTTTACAATGAGCAGTTCTTC.

The chain is built from TRBV4-1 and TRBJ1-6; 8 bases match TRBD1. This CDR3 is 15 amino acids long. Trimming removed 4 bases from V and 9 bases from J; junction bases left unmatched: 8. Germline values: CDR1 MGHRA, CDR2 YSYEKL. The CDR3 loop reads CASSLEGQARSPLHF. The CDR3 DNA is TGCGCCAGCAGCCTAGAGGGACAGGCTCGTTCACCCCTCCACTTT.

This clone was observed a handful of times. CDR3 loop: CASMVDGVTEAFF. DNA for the CDR3: TGTGCCAGCATGGTTGATGGGGTAACTGAAGCTTTCTTT. This rearrangement joins TRBV2 to TRBJ1-1; D is unclear. Germline-derived CDR1 and CDR2 are SNHLY and FYNNEI. Trimming left V 7 bases short and J 5 bases short, with 14 bases between. The CDR3 extends over 13 amino acids.

In nucleotides, the CDR3 is TGTGCCAGCAGGGTCAATGAAAAACTGTTTTTT. Encoded protein: CASRVNEKLFF. The chain recombines TRBV6-1 with TRBJ1-4; D is unclear. Per the germline V gene, CDR1 is MNHNS and CDR2 is SASEGT. Trimming shortened V by 6 bases and J by 5 bases, and 4 bases separated the two germline ends. CDR3 length: 11 amino acids.

The rearrangement joins TRBV23-1 to TRBJ2-4; 9 nucleotides agree with TRBD1. TRBV23-1 is an open reading frame whose function is uncertain. The V and J ends lost 0 bases and 4 bases, in that order; junction bases with no gene match: 7. The CDR3 totals 17 residues. The CDR3 bases are TGCGCCAGCAGTCAATCCTCGGGACAGGGCGGGAAAAACATTCAGTACTTC. This sequence encodes CASSQSSGQGGKNIQYF.

V is TRBV15 and J is TRBJ2-2; TRBD1 is a possible D gene (5 bases). The CDR3 is 14 residues long. Germline V gene sequence: CDR1 LNHNV, CDR2 YYDKDF (reference sequence). The ends were cut back, 0 bases at V and 8 bases at J, with 10 bases in the middle. CDR3 protein: CATSRDLAGGELFF. CDR3 nucleotides: TGTGCCACCAGCAGAGATCTGGCAGGGGGGGAGCTGTTTTTT.

This clone was seen a single time. CDR3 nucleotide sequence: TGCGCCAGCAGCCAAGATACTGGGTCAGCCGGCAATCAGCCCCAGCATTTT. Translated, it gives CASSQDTGSAGNQPQHF. The chain is built from TRBV4-3 and TRBJ1-5; unclear D gene. V was shortened by 0 bases and J by 2 bases, with 14 bases between the two germline ends. The germline gives CDR1 LGHNA, CDR2 YSLEER. This CDR3 has 17 residues.

V usage is TRBV2 and J usage is TRBJ1-5; D remains ambiguous. V lost 7 bases to trimming and J lost 3 bases, with 13 bases between them. This CDR3 comprises 14 residues. From germline, CDR1 is SNHLY and CDR2 FYNNEI. Here the CDR3 DNA reads TGTGCCAGCAACCCAGCCCGACTCAATCAGCCCCAGCATTTT. Amino acids: CASNPARLNQPQHF.

A word on this clone: Relative to the germline gene, one junction end is altered; a read error may explain this. The DNA for the CDR3 is TGTGCCAGCAGTGACCGTGGTAACTATGGCTACGCCTTC. This sequence encodes CASSDRGNYGYAF. The chain is built from TRBV27 and TRBJ1-2; D gene uncertain. The CDR3 extends over 13 amino acids. Germline V gene data show CDR1 as MNHEY and CDR2 as SMNVEV (reference sequence).

The chain is built from TRBV29-1 and TRBJ2-1, with 11 positions matching TRBD2. Germline V CDR1 and CDR2: SQVTM, ANQGSEA. V shed 5 bases and J 12 bases; nucleotides not matched to a gene: 15. CDR3 length: 15 residues. This CDR3 is CSVQKGTSGVNLQFF. CDR3 DNA: TGCAGCGTTCAAAAGGGGACTAGCGGAGTAAATTTGCAGTTCTTC.

The chain employs TRBV5-4 and TRBJ1-2; D perhaps matches TRBD1 (5 bases). Germline values: CDR1 SGHNT, CDR2 YYREEE (reference sequence). This CDR3 has 12 amino acids. The ends were cut back, 1 base at V and 4 bases at J, with 5 bases in the middle. Here the CDR3 DNA reads TGTGCCAGCAGCTTGACAGGCTATGGCTACACCTTC. This codes for CASSLTGYGYTF.

The sample holds one count of this clone. The rearrangement links TRBV28 to TRBJ2-7; D perhaps matches TRBD1 (6 bases). V was cut by 6 bases and J by 7 bases, with 13 bases left in between. The CDR3 runs 12 residues. Germline CDR1 MDHEN, CDR2 SYDVKM. CDR3: CASSPGVYEQYF. The CDR3 DNA is TGTGCCAGCAGCCCAGGGGTGTATGAGCAGTACTTC.

This chain uses TRBV25-1 with TRBJ1-2, with D maybe TRBD1 (5 bases). The length of the CDR3 is 13 residues. Germline V gene data show CDR1 as MGHDK and CDR2 as SYGVNS. Trimming removed 5 bases from V and 4 bases from J, with 11 bases in between. DNA for the CDR3: TGTGCCAGCAGTCCAGGGCCCCTCTATGGCTACACCTTC. It is translated as CASSPGPLYGYTF.

The V call is TRBV27, the J call TRBJ1-1, with D perhaps TRBD1 (5 bases). The CDR3 has 12 residues. V lost 3 bases and J 10 bases, leaving 12 bases between the germline ends. The germline V gene encodes CDR1 MNHEY and CDR2 SMNVEV (reference sequence). The chain's CDR3 is CASSFQGGAAFF. The CDR3 nucleotides are TGTGCCAGCAGTTTTCAGGGAGGGGCAGCTTTCTTT.

This chain joins TRBV6-5 and TRBJ2-5, with no clear D. The CDR3 is 14 residues long. Germline-derived CDR1 and CDR2 are MNHEY and SVGAGI. With 6 bases removed from V and 1 base from J, the gap between germline ends came to 12 bases. CDR3 sequence reads: CASSNLVPQETQYF. CDR3 DNA: TGTGCCAGCAGCAATCTAGTTCCCCAAGAGACCCAGTACTTC.